Presented here are 20 T cell receptor beta chains from one specimen sequenced in a study of blood T cell repertoires in COVID-19 (dated by TCRdb to about 2020). Receptor amplification or capture employed the immunoSEQ multiplex PCR assay. This immuneACCESS table, as held by TCRdb, lists in-frame sequences with V and J called but not all clones. Of the missing ones, under half trace to an unresolved V gene in checked studies; the others have no known cause. Within this sample are about 140,000 clones, with roughly 88% of them counted one time only. Approximately 1.8% of the sample is in the top ten clones. The specimen sequenced was peripheral blood. The origin of the receptors is a man aged 70-80 years with acute or convalescent COVID-19.

This sequence joins TRBV2 and TRBJ1-5, with 7 bases lining up with TRBD1. V shed 6 bases and J 7 bases; nucleotides not matched to a gene: 12. Germline-derived CDR1 and CDR2 are SNHLY and FYNNEI. The CDR3 has 15 amino acids. The chain's CDR3 is CASSPITGAGQPQHF. Here the CDR3 DNA reads TGTGCCAGCAGCCCAATTACAGGGGCGGGCCAGCCCCAGCATTTT.

The V gene is TRBV19, the J gene TRBJ2-4; D may be TRBD2 (6 bases). The V gene's germline CDR1 is LNHDA and CDR2 SQIVND (reference sequence). V was cut by 3 bases and J by 2 bases, with 14 bases left in between. The CDR3 extends over 16 amino acids. The CDR3 nucleotides read TGTGCCAGTAGTATTCTGGGGGGAGGAACCAAAAACATTCAGTACTTC. Its translation: CASSILGGGTKNIQYF.

This chain links TRBV14 with TRBJ2-1, with TRBD2 matching over 11 bases. Per germline, CDR1 SGHDN and CDR2 FVKESK. V gave up 2 bases and J gave up 6 bases; unmatched junction bases: 3. The CDR3 sequence is 15 residues long. CDR3 sequence: CASSQRTSGSNEQFF. Here the CDR3 DNA reads TGTGCCAGCAGCCAAAGAACTAGCGGGAGCAATGAGCAGTTCTTC. Looking up the rest from reference TRBV14 and TRBJ2-1 gives the full variable domain: EAGVTQFPSHSVIEKGQTVTLRCDPISGHDNLYWYRRVMGKEIKFLLHFVKESKQDESGMPNNRFLAERTGGTYSTLKVQPAELEDSGVYFCASSQRTSGSNEQFFGPGTRLTVL.

The rearrangement links TRBV6-5 to TRBJ2-2; possible D gene TRBD1, 5 bases. This CDR3 spans 14 amino acids. The germline CDR1 and CDR2 sequences are MNHEY and SVGAGI. Trimming shortened V by 7 bases and J by 1 base, and 10 bases separated the two germline ends. The CDR3: CASTQGLNTGELFF. CDR3 DNA sequence: TGTGCCAGCACTCAGGGCCTGAACACCGGGGAGCTGTTTTTT.

Remarks on this clone: This specimen includes other DNA sequences encoding the same CDR3. The gene calls are TRBV28 and TRBJ1-2, with 8 bases fitting TRBD1. CDR1 is MDHEN, CDR2 SYDVKM, per germline. After removal of 5 bases from V and 1 base from J, the junction contained 6 bases not matched to a gene. This CDR3 is 15 amino acids long. The CDR3 region has the DNA TGTGCCAGCAGTCCCGGAACAGGGGGTAACTATGGCTACACCTTC. The encoded protein is CASSPGTGGNYGYTF.

J is TRBJ1-6 and V is TRBV14; 9 nucleotides agree with TRBD1. Germline CDR1 SGHDN, CDR2 FVKESK. The length of the CDR3 is 14 residues. V lost 6 bases and J lost 10; bases outside the gene matches: 7. CDR3 in DNA: TGTGCCAGCAGGTTTGGGACAGGGCAATCACCCCTCCACTTT. Translating it yields CASRFGTGQSPLHF.

This clone turned up a few times. The chain employs TRBV7-6 and TRBJ2-7; 11 nucleotides agree with TRBD1. From germline, CDR1 is SGHVS and CDR2 FNYEAQ. J gave up 7 bases and V 3 bases, and 5 bases lay outside the gene matches. The CDR3 spans 14 residues. The CDR3 bases are TGTGCCAGCAGCTTCGGACAGGGGGCTGAGGAGCAGTACTTC. This gives the protein CASSFGQGAEEQYF.

V is TRBV4-1 and J is TRBJ1-5; D perhaps matches TRBD1 (6 bases). The V end was cut by 0 bases, the J end by 0 bases, with 12 bases between. The CDR3 loop spans 17 amino acids. The germline gives CDR1 MGHRA, CDR2 YSYEKL. The CDR3 protein is CASSQDGTSYSNQPQHF. CDR3 in DNA: TGCGCCAGCAGCCAAGATGGGACATCGTATAGCAATCAGCCCCAGCATTTT.

The CDR3 region has the DNA TGTGCCAGCAGTTTACATACGCAGCAAGAGACCCAGTACTTC. Translated, it gives CASSLHTQQETQYF. The rearrangement links TRBV27 to TRBJ2-5; D ambiguous. The germline V gene has CDR1 MNHEY and CDR2 SMNVEV (reference sequence). V dropped 2 bases and J dropped 2 bases, with 9 bases sitting between them. This CDR3 has 14 residues.

The chain has TRBV10-3 and TRBJ2-1, with D tentatively TRBD2 (6 bases). CDR3 length: 12 amino acids. Looked up from germline, CDR1 is ENHRY and CDR2 is SYGVKD. The V end was cut by 6 bases, the J end by 10 bases, with 13 bases between. Here the CDR3 DNA reads TGTGCCATCAGGGAGGAGGGCGGGGAGCAGTTCTTC. Residues: CAIREEGGEQFF.

The chain has TRBV10-3 and TRBJ1-6; D unresolved. CDR1 and CDR2 from the germline V gene are ENHRY and SYGVKD. This CDR3 contains 14 residues. V was trimmed by 5 bases and J by 10 bases, leaving 15 bases between them. The CDR3 DNA reads TGTGCCATCAGTAAAGGGAGGGAAGGATCACCCCTCCACTTT. Protein product: CAISKGREGSPLHF.

The V and J genes are TRBV5-5 and TRBJ2-2; 8 bases line up with TRBD1. This CDR3 is built from 18 residues. Per germline, CDR1 SGHKS and CDR2 YYEKEE (reference sequence). V was pared by 2 bases and J by 1 base, with 10 bases of the junction left unmatched. Written as DNA, the CDR3 is TGTGCCAGCAGCTTACGTAGCCTTACAGGGGGGAACACCGGGGAGCTGTTTTTT. It codes for CASSLRSLTGGNTGELFF.

This chain uses TRBV28 with TRBJ2-1; maybe TRBD1 (6 bases). CDR3 length: 14 residues. Germline V lookup: CDR1 MDHEN, CDR2 SYDVKM. With 5 bases removed from V and 12 bases from J, the gap between germline ends came to 20 bases. The CDR3 protein is CASSEPGQQGGQFF. CDR3 DNA: TGTGCCAGCAGTGAACCGGGACAACAAGGGGGGCAGTTCTTC.

As regards this clone: In the same sample, other DNA sequences code for this CDR3. The V and J genes are TRBV6-5 and TRBJ2-2; TRBD1 matches at 7 bases. The V segment lost 6 bases and the J segment 1 base; nucleotides outside the gene matches: 2. CDR3 size: 14 residues. The germline CDR1 and CDR2 sequences are MNHEY and SVGAGI. The DNA for the CDR3 is TGTGCCAGCAGGCCAGGGGGGAACACCGGGGAGCTGTTTTTT. This sequence encodes CASRPGGNTGELFF.

The chain has TRBV6-5 and TRBJ1-2; D may be TRBD1 (5 bases). CDR3 length: 14 amino acids. Trimming stripped 0 bases from V and 8 bases from J, with 13 bases between. Germline V CDR1 and CDR2: MNHEY, SVGAGI. CDR3 coding DNA: TGTGCCAGCAGTTACTCGATGGGGCAGGGCGGCTACACCTTC. It codes for CASSYSMGQGGYTF.

The chain links TRBV28 to TRBJ2-7, with D possibly matching TRBD1 (5 bases). The V end was cut by 6 bases, the J end by 1 base, with 10 bases between. From germline, CDR1 is MDHEN and CDR2 SYDVKM. This CDR3 has 13 amino acids. The CDR3 loop is CASSPGSSYEQYF. The CDR3 region has the DNA TGTGCCAGCAGCCCAGGGTCGTCCTACGAGCAGTACTTC.

This clone was picked up a small number of times. The chain couples TRBV5-1 to TRBJ1-2; the D is unclear. From germline, CDR1 is SGHRS and CDR2 YFSETQ. The CDR3 has 13 residues. V was clipped by 4 bases and J by 3 bases, with 10 bases between them. The CDR3 region is CASSQDGDYGYTF. CDR3 bases: TGCGCCAGCAGCCAGGACGGGGACTATGGCTACACCTTC. The full variable domain, with the rest looked up from reference TRBV5-1 and TRBJ1-2, is KAGVTQTPRYLIKTRGQQVTLSCSPISGHRSVSWYQQTPGQGLQFLFEYFSETQRNKGNFPGRFSGRQFSNSRSEMNVSTLELGDSALYLCASSQDGDYGYTFGSGTRLTVV.

The rearrangement links TRBV7-9 to TRBJ2-4; 7 nucleotides line up with TRBD1. This CDR3 contains 15 residues. Germline V lookup: CDR1 SEHNR, CDR2 FQNEAQ (reference sequence). Germline trimming cut 6 bases from V and 0 bases from J; bases unmatched to any gene: 5. CDR3 sequence: CASRPGTVAKNIQYF. In nucleotides, the CDR3 is TGTGCCAGCAGACCAGGGACAGTAGCCAAAAACATTCAGTACTTC. Full variable domain (missing parts from reference TRBV7-9 and TRBJ2-4): DTGVSQNPRHKITKRGQNVTFRCDPISEHNRLYWYRQTLGQGPEFLTYFQNEAQLEKSRLLSDRFSAERPKGSFSTLEIQRTEQGDSAMYLCASRPGTVAKNIQYFGAGTRLSVL.

This sequence joins TRBV27 and TRBJ1-4, with 7 bases identical to TRBD1. Per the germline V gene, CDR1 is MNHEY and CDR2 is SMNVEV (reference sequence). Trimming removed 6 bases from V and 5 bases from J; junction bases left unmatched: 3. This CDR3 has 13 amino acids. In DNA form, the CDR3 reads TGTGCCAGCAGGACGACAGGGAATGAAAAACTGTTTTTT. Encoded protein: CASRTTGNEKLFF.

The chain employs TRBV5-1 and TRBJ2-2; 8 nucleotides line up with TRBD1. The junction had 8 bases not matched to a gene; V was cut back by 0 bases and J by 4 bases. Germline-derived CDR1 and CDR2 are SGHRS and YFSETQ. The CDR3 has 17 residues. This chain's CDR3 is CASSLVGGTGATGELFF. The DNA of the CDR3 is TGCGCCAGCAGCTTGGTAGGGGGGACAGGCGCCACCGGGGAGCTGTTTTTT.